This TCR beta chain was obtained from a study of T cell changes during pregnancy in multiple sclerosis. Germline CDR1 reads LNHDA; CDR2 reads SQIVND (reference sequence). V was clipped by 5 bases and J by 0 bases, with 17 bases between them. The CDR3 totals 16 residues. Data came from immunoSEQ multiplex PCR; TCRdb stores just in-frame clones and leaves some out. The sample holds about 130,000 clones, about 95% seen once. V usage is TRBV19 and J usage is TRBJ2-7; D may be TRBD2 (6 bases). This receptor was taken from a female donor with multiple sclerosis, enrolled in a pregnancy study. Sequencing used peripheral blood, obtained after pregnancy. This CDR3 is CASSPRVAETSYEQYF. For the CDR3, the DNA is TGTGCCAGTAGTCCTCGGGTAGCGGAGACCTCCTACGAGCAGTACTTC. Complete variable domain (other parts from reference TRBV19 and TRBJ2-7): DGGITQSPKYLFRKEGQNVTLSCEQNLNHDAMYWYRQDPGQGLRLIYYSQIVNDFQKGDIAEGYSVSREKKESFPLTVTSAQKNPTAFYLCASSPRVAETSYEQYFGPGTRLTVT.